Given below is one T cell receptor (beta chain) in context. Antigen unknown. This specimen belongs to a study of graft-versus-host responses after intestinal transplantation. Study-wide background: Transplants given to recipients were multivisceral, liver-intestinal, or isolated intestinal. All recipients got anti-thymocyte globulin induction, then tacrolimus and steroids for 3 to 4 years. Findings and caveats of the study: Within allografts, high graft-versus-host to host-versus-graft clonal ratios were seen among patients with graft-donor T cell macrochimerism. Early declines in HvG clones that occurred post-transplant were associated with peak circulating GvH clone levels.

Some clones are missing from TCRdb's copy, which holds only in-frame ones; the method was immunoSEQ multiplex PCR. This sample has 50,000 or so clones, with approximately 95% found just once. The CDR3 runs 14 residues. Per germline, CDR1 MNHNS and CDR2 SASEGT. The junction had 10 bases not matched to a gene; V was cut back by 5 bases and J by 9 bases. The chain employs TRBV6-1 and TRBJ2-1, with 7 bases lining up with TRBD2. The clonotype was recovered from a human patient who received an intestinal transplant, so some T cells may come from the graft donor. The sample here was PBMCs, taken 786 days after a first intestinal transplant, on the day of a second. In DNA, the CDR3 is TGTGCCAGCAGTTGGGACTATCCGGTCGGTGAGCAGTTCTTC. As protein: CASSWDYPVGEQFF.